These 17 T cell receptor beta chains were all obtained from the same sample, sequenced in a study of T cell responses to AZD1222 COVID-19 vaccine. Using immunoSEQ multiplex PCR, the repertoire was profiled, and TCRdb retains in-frame clones only, with some absent. The profile shows around 77,000 clones, about nine tenths of them singletons. This specimen consisted of peripheral blood, obtained on day 0 of AZD1222 vaccination. The receptors originated from an adult in good health.

The V and J genes are TRBV19 and TRBJ1-1; 11 bases align to TRBD1. The germline gives CDR1 LNHDA, CDR2 SQIVND (reference sequence). This CDR3 comprises 16 residues. The J segment lost 0 bases and the V segment lost 3 bases, leaving 3 bases of the junction unmatched. CDR3 protein: CASSILGQGVNTEAFF. In DNA form, the CDR3 reads TGTGCCAGTAGTATTTTGGGACAGGGGGTGAACACTGAAGCTTTCTTT.

J is TRBJ1-2 and V is TRBV3-1 (or the pseudogene TRBV3-2); TRBD1 matches 8 bases. V trimming: 3 bases; J trimming: 0 bases; junction bases outside the gene matches: 12. The CDR3 sequence is 18 residues long. The V gene's germline CDR1 is LGHDT and CDR2 YNNKEL (reference sequence). CDR3 sequence reads: CASSHDGQGWSPNYGYTF. CDR3 in DNA: TGTGCCAGCAGCCACGATGGACAGGGATGGTCCCCTAACTATGGCTACACCTTC.

The V call is TRBV27, the J call TRBJ1-2; D possibly corresponds to TRBD1 (5 bases). The CDR3 runs 12 residues. Germline-derived CDR1 and CDR2 are MNHEY and SMNVEV (reference sequence). V was cut by 6 bases and J by 3 bases, with 8 bases left in between. In DNA, the CDR3 is TGTGCCAGCAGGAAACAGGACTATGGCTACACCTTC. Protein product: CASRKQDYGYTF.

V usage is TRBV7-8 and J usage is TRBJ2-7; TRBD1 agrees at 9 bases. The junction had 5 bases not matched to a gene; V was cut back by 5 bases and J by 3 bases. The CDR3 length is 14 residues. CDR1 and CDR2 from the germline V gene are SGHVS and FQNEAQ. CDR3 sequence reads: CASSRQGEIYEQYF. CDR3 DNA: TGTGCCAGCAGCCGACAGGGGGAGATCTACGAGCAGTACTTC.

The chain uses TRBV6-6 and TRBJ2-5, with TRBD2 as a possible D gene (5 bases). The CDR3 runs to 14 residues. Deletions cut 6 bases from V and 5 bases from J, with 16 bases between. Germline V gene sequence: CDR1 MNHNY, CDR2 SVGAGI (reference sequence). The CDR3 protein is CASSLLSGGETQYF. The CDR3 DNA follows: TGTGCCAGCAGCCTCCTCAGCGGCGGGGAGACCCAGTACTTC.

J is TRBJ1-4 and V is TRBV10-3, with 8 bases aligning to TRBD1. CDR3 length: 14 residues. Looked up from germline, CDR1 is ENHRY and CDR2 is SYGVKD. V lost 10 bases, J lost 5 bases, and 9 bases stayed unmatched. The CDR3 DNA is TGTGCCACCAGGACGACAGGGGAGAATGAAAAACTGTTTTTT. Translated, it gives CATRTTGENEKLFF.

The sample holds a few counts of this clone. The genes are TRBV6-1 and TRBJ2-7; maybe TRBD2 (7 bases). The CDR3 extends over 15 amino acids. V was cut by 1 base and J by 0 bases, with 10 bases left in between. CDR1 and CDR2 from the germline V gene are MNHNS and SASEGT. CDR3 loop: CASSEEGGGSYEQYF. The CDR3, as DNA: TGTGCCAGCAGTGAAGAGGGAGGGGGCTCCTACGAGCAGTACTTC.

The genes are TRBV3-1 (or the pseudogene TRBV3-2) and TRBJ2-1, with D perhaps TRBD1 or TRBD2 (5 bases each). CDR1 is LGHDT, CDR2 YNNKEL, per germline (reference sequence). Trimming removed 0 bases at V and 5 bases at J, with 14 bases between. This CDR3 spans 16 amino acids. CDR3 nucleotides: TGTGCCAGCAGCCAAGATGCCGGGACGGTTAACAATGAGCAGTTCTTC. This sequence encodes CASSQDAGTVNNEQFF.

This chain uses TRBV5-8 with TRBJ2-2, with D possibly being TRBD2 (5 bases). CDR1 and CDR2 (germline): SGHTS, YDEGEE. The germline V and J ends were trimmed by 4 bases and 5 bases, with 15 bases remaining between them. There are 15 residues in the CDR3. The CDR3 protein is CASSPEVGKTGELFF. The CDR3 nucleotides are TGTGCCAGCAGCCCGGAGGTGGGGAAGACCGGGGAGCTGTTTTTT.

The chain joins TRBV12-3 or TRBV12-4 to TRBJ1-1; D is ambiguous. CDR3 size: 13 residues. V lost 5 bases and J 0 bases, leaving 7 bases between the germline ends. The CDR3 region is CASSPGMNTEAFF. The DNA of the CDR3 is TGTGCCAGCAGTCCTGGCATGAACACTGAAGCTTTCTTT.

The V gene is TRBV5-4, the J gene TRBJ1-4; D is perhaps TRBD1 (6 bases). V was pared by 0 bases and J by 3 bases, with 12 bases between. CDR1 is SGHNT, CDR2 YYREEE, per germline (reference sequence). The CDR3 is made up of 16 amino acids. CDR3: CASSLVPGTSNEKLFF. The CDR3 DNA reads as TGTGCCAGCAGCTTGGTCCCCGGGACATCTAATGAAAAACTGTTTTTT.

The V call is TRBV7-4, the J call TRBJ1-5; weak D call: TRBD1 (5 bases). This CDR3 is 16 amino acids long. Germline loops: CDR1 SGHVT, CDR2 SQSDAQ. Trimming took 4 bases from V and 5 from J, leaving 18 bases between them. DNA for the CDR3: TGTGCCAGCAGCTCCCTGTCCCCAGGGTCGGATCAGCCCCAGCATTTT. Its protein product is CASSSLSPGSDQPQHF.

CDR3 DNA: TGTGCCAGCAGCGTAGCTACAGGGGCCCAAGAGACCCAGTACTTC. It encodes CASSVATGAQETQYF. The chain combines TRBV9 with TRBJ2-5; 7 nucleotides align to TRBD1. The length of the CDR3 is 15 residues. The V segment lost 0 bases and the J segment 1 base; nucleotides outside the gene matches: 3. From germline, CDR1 is SGDLS and CDR2 YYNGEE. The variable domain in full, with the rest retrieved from reference TRBV9 and TRBJ2-5, is DSGVTQTPKHLITATGQRVTLRCSPRSGDLSVYWYQQSLDQGLQFLIQYYNGEERAKGNILERFSAQQFPDLHSELNLSSLELGDSALYFCASSVATGAQETQYFGPGTRLLVL.

This clone is classed as medium-sized. Other DNA sequences in the sample encode the same CDR3. This rearrangement joins TRBV2 to TRBJ1-2; 9 bases agree with TRBD1. CDR1 and CDR2 (germline): SNHLY, FYNNEI. With V trimmed by 6 bases and J by 4 bases, 3 bases remained unmatched. The CDR3 consists of 13 residues. The CDR3 protein is CASSPGQGYGYTF. The CDR3 nucleotides read TGTGCCAGCAGCCCGGGACAGGGCTATGGCTACACCTTC.

This chain links TRBV6-1 with TRBJ1-1; perhaps TRBD1 as D (6 bases). CDR1 and CDR2 (germline): MNHNS, SASEGT. The CDR3 consists of 13 residues. Between the trimmed V and J ends, which lost 0 bases and 10 bases, there was a span of 12 bases. CDR3 loop: CASSEAGAVSAFF. As DNA, the CDR3 is TGTGCCAGCAGTGAAGCGGGGGCTGTCTCAGCTTTCTTT.

In DNA form, the CDR3 reads TGTGCCAGCAGCCTTCAGATTATCGGAAGAGACTACGAGCAGTACTTC. Translating gives CASSLQIIGRDYEQYF. This chain joins TRBV9 and TRBJ2-7; D unresolved. CDR1 and CDR2 from the germline V gene are SGDLS and YYNGEE. The CDR3 is 16 residues long. V lost 4 bases and J lost 3, with 20 bases in between.

This chain uses TRBV5-4 with TRBJ1-1, with unresolved D. V lost 4 bases, J lost 3 bases, and 13 bases lay in between. CDR3 length: 14 amino acids. Germline CDR1 and CDR2: SGHNT and YYREEE (reference sequence). CDR3 DNA: TGTGCCAGCAGCGCTGGGGTGTGGGACACTGAAGCTTTCTTT. Its translation: CASSAGVWDTEAFF.